This record looks at one TCR beta chain sequence and its context. The data stem from a study of somatic mutations in cytotoxic T cells in rheumatoid arthritis. Measured with immunoSEQ multiplex PCR; TCRdb has only the in-frame clones, and not every one. The table has 15,000 to 20,000 clones, 75% to 90% seen once. Germline lookup yields CDR1 MGHRA and CDR2 YSYEKL. V was shortened by 3 bases and J by 5 bases, with 4 bases between the two germline ends. This CDR3 region has 12 residues. Source material: CD8+ T cells sorted from blood. The chain is built from TRBV4-1 and TRBJ2-2, with D unclear. The receptor comes from an adult with rheumatoid arthritis. The CDR3 nucleotides are TGCGCCAGCAGCCACGGGACCGGGGAGCTGTTTTTT. Translation gives CASSHGTGELFF.